The TCR beta chain under discussion was sequenced for a study of blood T cell repertoires in COVID-19. Study-level information: Some COVID-19 samples were acute and others convalescent; all came from the United States, Italy and Spain.

Measured with immunoSEQ multiplex PCR; TCRdb has only the in-frame clones, and not every one. The table records over 200,000 clones, around 88% of them present only once. Between the trimmed V and J ends, which lost 7 bases and 0 bases, there was a span of 10 bases. Per germline, CDR1 SGHTA and CDR2 FQGNSA. The CDR3 sequence is 14 residues long. The sequencing sample was made of peripheral blood. This receptor was identified in a woman aged 25-40 years who had recovered from COVID-19. V is TRBV7-2 and J is TRBJ1-3; no firm D call. CDR3 region: CASTPGFSGNTIYF. CDR3 nucleotide sequence: TGTGCCAGCACCCCCGGGTTCTCTGGAAACACCATATATTTT.